This T cell receptor (beta chain) was identified during a study of tissue T cells after allogeneic stem cell transplantation (dated by TCRdb to 2021 to 2024). For context, the study as a whole: Over a roughly 3-year period, about seven adult allo-HCT recipients who had steroid-refractory GVHD were prospectively enrolled in a research-autopsy study. The human arm was conducted as a prospective observational study, and neither blinding nor randomization was performed. About five GVHD patients had pre-transplant PBMCs available, and those PBMCs were of recipient origin. Every GVHD patient received a graft from a donor; four grafts were unmodified and three were CD34-selected to deplete T cells. For viably preserved blood and marrow, CD3+ T cells were flow-sorted when cell numbers allowed; smaller samples underwent direct DNA extraction. All GVHD patients had gastrointestinal GVHD and received several lines of GVHD-directed therapy; five or six also had skin involvement. The study profiled TCR beta repertoires in many tissues obtained from research autopsies of patients with and without GVHD, and also in mouse models of GVHD.

Library method: the immunoSEQ multiplex PCR assay. TCRbeta CDR3 sequencing was done by Adaptive Biotechnologies at survey depth, reporting CDR3 sequences, V/J genes, productive frequency and template counts. Amplification of TCR beta CDR3 regions started from genomic DNA instead of RNA. The original pipeline was this. Jensen-Shannon divergence served to quantify pairwise repertoire overlap between tissues, with 0 meaning identical and 1 meaning complete divergence. Based on pairwise JSD values, tissues were grouped by single-linkage agglomerative hierarchical clustering, and the results were shown as dendrograms. GLIPH2 was run on all patient samples with simulation_depth 1000, kmer_min_depth 3, cdr3_length_cutoff 8, keeping groups with more than two unique CDR3s. A standardized tissue-overlap score was calculated by extrapolating Jaccard GLIPH-group overlap across patients to a standard repertoire size of 1000 clones. Linear mixed-effect models, with tissue included as a fixed effect and individual included as a random effect, were used to assess associations of diversity with clinical or experimental variables. The table comes from immuneACCESS by way of TCRdb, which keeps in-frame sequences with V and J called. Part of the clones is missing from these tables; in studies checked, under half for an unresolved V gene and the rest for unknown reasons. V and J calls and clone size follow that table, whereas D and trimming were derived from the DNA. The sample table lists under 50,000 clones, about nine tenths of them with a count of one. The ten most abundant clones make up 3.5% to 4% of the sample.

Overall study results and their limits: In both patients and mice, T cells from blood and spleen picked up only a limited part of the TCR repertoire that was detected in tissues. Within patients, how anatomically similar tissues were was a major factor shaping TCR repertoire composition, regardless of disease or transplant status. The study did not determine which tissue TCRs were alloreactive or antigen-specific, and some clones might have been persisting host cells. Not many T cell clones showed up in more than one patient, yet clustering based on motifs uncovered repertoire signatures that were shared across patients in a tissue-specific way. The patient cohort was small and varied clinically, and sampling depth was recognized as a limitation.

On this clone: Its antigen is unknown. Nothing much larger sits one base from this clone, and base qualities are not available.

CDR3 length: 19 amino acids, cysteine to phenylalanine. Only the CDR3 DNA stays, 57 bases, in frame from base 1. For this chain, trimming is 1 base at the V end and 2 bases at the J end, and the number of junction bases without a gene match is 12. Via the germline V gene (reference sequence), CDR1 is LNHNV and CDR2 YYDKDF. The sample's time point label is to be understood as: recipient (host-origin) PBMCs collected before allo-HCT. Sequences were derived from blood, sampled before transplantation. The V and J segments used are TRBV15 and TRBJ2-3; 10 middle bases align to TRBD2. The sequence derives from a woman aged 35-70 years who later had graft-versus-host disease after an allogeneic stem cell transplant. DNA sequence: TGTGCCACCAGCAGAGTGTCAGGTAGACTAGCGGGCGTCACAGATACGCAGTATTTT. It encodes CATSRVSGRLAGVTDTQYF.